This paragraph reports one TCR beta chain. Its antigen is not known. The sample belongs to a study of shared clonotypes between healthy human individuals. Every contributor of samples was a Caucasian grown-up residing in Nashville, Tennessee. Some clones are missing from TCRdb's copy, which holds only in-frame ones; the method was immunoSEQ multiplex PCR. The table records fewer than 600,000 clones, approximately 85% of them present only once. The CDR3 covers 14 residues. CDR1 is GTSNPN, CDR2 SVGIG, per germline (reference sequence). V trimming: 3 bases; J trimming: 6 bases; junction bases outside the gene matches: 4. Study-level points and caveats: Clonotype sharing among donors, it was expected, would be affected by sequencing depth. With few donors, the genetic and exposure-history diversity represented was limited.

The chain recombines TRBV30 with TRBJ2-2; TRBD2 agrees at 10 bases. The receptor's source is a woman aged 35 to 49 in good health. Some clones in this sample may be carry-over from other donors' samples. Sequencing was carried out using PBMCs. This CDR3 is CAWRSGRVPGELFF. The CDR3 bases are TGTGCCTGGAGAAGCGGGAGGGTTCCCGGGGAGCTGTTTTTT. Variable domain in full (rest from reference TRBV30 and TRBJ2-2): SQTIHQWPATLVQPVGSPLSLECTVEGTSNPNLYWYRQAAGRGLQLLFYSVGIGQISSEVPQNLSASRPQDRQFILSSKKLLLSDSGFYLCAWRSGRVPGELFFGEGSRLTVL.